This TCR beta chain stems from a study of T cells in Graves' hyperthyroidism and ophthalmopathy. Overall study context: Blood from the periphery was taken at initial diagnosis, before any treatment.

Notes on the study in general: Ophthalmopathy prediction by the model preceded onset by a median about 6.8 months. Classification by a 13 V-J model distinguished ophthalmopathy from stable hyperthyroidism.

Per germline, CDR1 ENHRY and CDR2 SYGVKD. This CDR3 region has 16 residues. V was cut by 0 bases and J by 6 bases, with 15 bases left in between. Amplification of TCR beta CDR3 regions was performed using RNA transcripts as template. The HTBI primer set was used in a first-round RT-PCR of the TCR CDR3. Each CDR3 protein gets one entry after TCRdb re-called the multiplex PCR reads with MiXCR. In the table there are approximately 520,000 distinct CDR3 sequences, less than 25% of which are singletons. There are many counts of this clonotype. Its antigen is as yet unknown. It was less than 13 ml of fresh peripheral blood that supplied the PBMCs.

The source material was blood. This chain connects TRBV10-3 to TRBJ1-5; D gene ambiguous. This receptor was taken from a man between 18 and 35 years old with Graves' hyperthyroidism. The CDR3 region is CAISESIPGQSQPQHF. The CDR3 nucleotides are TGTGCCATCAGTGAGTCGATACCCGGCCAGAGTCAGCCCCAGCATTTT.